This entry lists 27 T cell receptor beta chains sequenced from one sample in a study of shared clonotypes between healthy human individuals. Only in-frame clones appear in the TCRdb table, and some are missing; sequencing was by immunoSEQ multiplex PCR. The sample has 2.5 million or so clones, more than 90% seen once; the top ten hold around 0.14%. The material sequenced was naive CD4+ T cells sorted from blood. Documented subset: CD45RA+ positively selected. The receptors were sampled from a man in his late teens or twenties in good health.

The V and J genes are TRBV6-1 and TRBJ1-3; D may be TRBD1 (5 bases). CDR3 size: 16 residues. V was trimmed by 0 bases and J by 2 bases, leaving 11 bases between them. CDR1 MNHNS and CDR2 SASEGT come from the germline V gene. The CDR3 DNA follows: TGTGCCAGCAGTGAAGCGGGAGGGGCCCCTGGAAACACCATATATTTT. Translation: CASSEAGGAPGNTIYF.

CDR3 loop: CASSQPVKGAGNQPQHF. In DNA form, the CDR3 reads TGCGCCAGCAGCCAGCCAGTAAAGGGCGCGGGCAATCAGCCCCAGCATTTT. This chain joins TRBV4-1 and TRBJ1-5; D is ambiguous. Germline CDR1 MGHRA, CDR2 YSYEKL. This CDR3 has 17 amino acids. The V end was cut by 3 bases, the J end by 2 bases, with 17 bases between.

V usage is TRBV2 and J usage is TRBJ2-5, with 13 bases fitting TRBD2. The DNA end is more similar to TRBJ2-7, so the J call may be wrong. This CDR3 contains 15 residues. Germline V gene lookup returns CDR1 SNHLY and CDR2 FYNNEI. CDR3 residues: CASSWTSGSVYEQYF. CDR3 sequence (DNA): TGTGCCAGCAGTTGGACTAGCGGGAGTGTTTACGAGCAGTACTTC.

The V gene is TRBV30, the J gene TRBJ1-6; 7 bases line up with TRBD1. This CDR3 has 16 residues. Germline-derived CDR1 and CDR2 are GTSNPN and SVGIG (reference sequence). With 0 bases clipped from V and 10 bases from J, the junction kept 12 bases outside the gene matches. CDR3 bases: TGTGCCTGGAGTGTACAGCTAGGGGGCGCTGGATCACCCCTCCACTTT. This sequence encodes CAWSVQLGGAGSPLHF.

CDR3 sequence (DNA): TGTGCCAGCAGCTTAAGTCAGACTTACAATGAGCAGTTCTTC. Residues: CASSLSQTYNEQFF. The chain links TRBV7-9 to TRBJ2-1; no reliable D call. V lost 2 bases, J lost 4 bases, and 9 bases lay in between. This CDR3 has 14 amino acids. Looked up from germline, CDR1 is SEHNR and CDR2 is FQNEAQ (reference sequence).

The chain is built from TRBV7-2 and TRBJ2-2, with a weak D call TRBD2 (6 bases). Per germline, CDR1 SGHTA and CDR2 FQGNSA. This CDR3 comprises 13 residues. Trimming shortened V by 5 bases and J by 15 bases, and 19 bases separated the two germline ends. The CDR3 bases are TGTGCCAGCAGCGTTGAGGAGGGCTTCCTGGTGTTTTTT. It encodes CASSVEEGFLVFF.

This chain uses TRBV6-5 with TRBJ1-6, with 10 nucleotides matching TRBD1. In germline, CDR1 is MNHEY, CDR2 SVGAGI. This CDR3 has 14 residues. Unmatched junction bases numbered 5, after V lost 7 bases and J lost 8 bases. CDR3: CASNEDRGDSPLHF. Written as DNA, the CDR3 is TGTGCCAGCAACGAGGACAGGGGGGATTCACCCCTCCACTTT.

The genes are TRBV6-6 and TRBJ2-7; 7 bases fit TRBD2. Looked up from germline, CDR1 is MNHNY and CDR2 is SVGAGI (reference sequence). The CDR3 is 14 amino acids. Trimming at V came to 11 bases and at J to 1 base, leaving 11 bases not matched to a gene. CDR3: CAAAPTAGSYEQYF. CDR3 sequence (DNA): TGTGCCGCGGCCCCCACAGCGGGATCCTACGAGCAGTACTTC.

This chain links TRBV29-1 with TRBJ2-3; D assignment may be TRBD1 or TRBD2 (7 bases each). The CDR3 spans 13 residues. Between the trimmed V and J ends, which lost 8 bases and 1 base, there was a span of 13 bases. Germline V gives CDR1 SQVTM, CDR2 ANQGSEA. The CDR3 DNA sequence: TGCAGCTCAGGGGGGGTCGGCACAGATACGCAGTATTTT. This encodes CSSGGVGTDTQYF.

V is TRBV2 and J is TRBJ2-7; D may be TRBD1 (5 bases). This CDR3 is built from 13 residues. The germline V gene encodes CDR1 SNHLY and CDR2 FYNNEI. Trimming took 4 bases from V and 5 from J, leaving 12 bases between them. The CDR3 bases are TGTGCCAGCAGTGCCAGGGTGCAGGACGAGCAGTACTTC. It yields the protein CASSARVQDEQYF.

The chain is built from TRBV25-1 and TRBJ1-4; D gene ambiguous. CDR3 size: 15 residues. Per germline, CDR1 MGHDK and CDR2 SYGVNS. Trimming shortened V by 1 base and J by 6 bases, and 12 bases separated the two germline ends. The CDR3 nucleotides read TGTGCCAGCAGTGAATTGGGTTGGCGGGATGAAAAACTGTTTTTT. This codes for CASSELGWRDEKLFF.

Points on this clone: At the DNA level, this CDR3 is encoded by other sequences in the same sample as well. V usage is TRBV30 and J usage is TRBJ1-2; 7 bases line up with TRBD1. V lost 0 bases to trimming and J lost 8 bases; unmatched junction nucleotides: 0. CDR1 is GTSNPN, CDR2 SVGIG, per germline (reference sequence). The CDR3 totals 11 residues. CDR3 in amino acids: CAWSVGGGYTF. As DNA, the CDR3 is TGTGCCTGGAGTGTAGGGGGCGGCTACACCTTC.

This clone was detected only once. V usage is TRBV23-1 and J usage is TRBJ2-5, with 12 bases identical to TRBD1. TRBV23-1 is sorted into the ORF group, with uncertain function. The CDR3 sequence is 19 residues long. Trimming removed 0 bases from V and 4 bases from J; junction bases left unmatched: 12. The CDR3 bases are TGCGCCAGCAGTCAATCGCCCCGGGACAGGGGGCGGAGGGGAGAGACCCAGTACTTC. Amino acid sequence: CASSQSPRDRGRRGETQYF.

V is TRBV19 and J is TRBJ2-2, with 7 bases matching TRBD1. With V trimmed by 5 bases and J by 4 bases, 7 bases remained unmatched. Germline V gene data show CDR1 as LNHDA and CDR2 as SQIVND (reference sequence). This CDR3 has 15 amino acids. CDR3 DNA: TGTGCCAGTAGTTCCGGACAGGTCCTCACCGGGGAGCTGTTTTTT. Encoded protein: CASSSGQVLTGELFF.

The chain is built from TRBV5-4 and TRBJ2-7; TRBD2 aligns across 9 bases. CDR1 is SGHNT and CDR2 is YYREEE in the germline V gene (reference sequence). J was trimmed by 6 bases and V by 1 base; bases with no gene match: 2. CDR3 size: 13 residues. Written as DNA, the CDR3 is TGTGCCAGCAGCTTGCCTAGCGGGGCCGAGCAGTACTTC. Protein product: CASSLPSGAEQYF.

The V and J genes are TRBV6-1 and TRBJ1-2; a weak D match, TRBD1 (5 bases). V gave up 6 bases and J gave up 8 bases, with 16 bases separating them. The CDR3 length is 13 residues. Germline V gene data show CDR1 as MNHNS and CDR2 as SASEGT. CDR3 in amino acids: CASRGQVSGGYTF. CDR3 nucleotides: TGTGCCAGCAGGGGGCAGGTGTCGGGAGGCTACACCTTC.

This clone has just one count. This chain connects TRBV12-5 to TRBJ2-5; 9 nucleotides match TRBD1. CDR3 length: 16 residues. With 1 base clipped from V and 4 bases from J, the junction kept 7 bases outside the gene matches. CDR1 is LGHNT, CDR2 FRNRAP, per germline. DNA of the CDR3: TGTGCTAGTGGTTTGGGACAACAGGGGGCGGGAGAGACCCAGTACTTC. This gives the protein CASGLGQQGAGETQYF.

The chain has TRBV5-1 and TRBJ2-5, with TRBD2 matching over 9 bases. CDR3 length: 13 residues. V dropped 7 bases and J dropped 9; count of bases not matched to a gene: 10. Germline V CDR1 and CDR2: SGHRS, YFSETQ. CDR3 sequence: CASRLAGTGAQYF. Here the CDR3 DNA reads TGCGCCAGCCGGCTAGCGGGGACCGGGGCCCAGTACTTC.

The chain recombines TRBV11-2 with TRBJ2-7; the D gene could be TRBD1 or TRBD2 (6 bases each). The germline V gene encodes CDR1 SGHAT and CDR2 FQNNGV. V was pared by 2 bases and J by 2 bases, with 16 bases between. The CDR3 sequence is 16 residues long. CDR3 DNA: TGTGCCAGCAGCTTAAAAGGGGGGACGGTGACCTACGAGCAGTACTTC. Translated, it gives CASSLKGGTVTYEQYF.

The rearrangement joins TRBV19 to TRBJ1-5; D is uncertain. This CDR3 contains 15 residues. The V and J ends lost 4 bases and 2 bases respectively, with 12 bases between them. The germline gives CDR1 LNHDA, CDR2 SQIVND (reference sequence). The CDR3 region has the DNA TGTGCCAGTAGTACGGCGGGAGGCGGCAATCAGCCCCAGCATTTT. As protein: CASSTAGGGNQPQHF. Drawing the rest from reference TRBV19 and TRBJ1-5, the complete variable domain is DGGITQSPKYLFRKEGQNVTLSCEQNLNHDAMYWYRQDPGQGLRLIYYSQIVNDFQKGDIAEGYSVSREKKESFPLTVTSAQKNPTAFYLCASSTAGGGNQPQHFGDGTRLSIL.

The DNA for the CDR3 is TGTGCCAGCAGGGGACAGGGTGGCCCCACCAGCGCCCTCCACTTT. Translated, it gives CASRGQGGPTSALHF. This chain joins TRBV6-1 and TRBJ1-6, with TRBD1 identical over 9 bases. Germline V gene sequence: CDR1 MNHNS, CDR2 SASEGT. This CDR3 has 15 residues. Trimming took 6 bases from V and 14 from J; bases not matched to a gene: 14.

The J gene is TRBJ2-3, the V gene TRBV18; D remains ambiguous. This CDR3 spans 14 amino acids. Germline CDR1 and CDR2: KGHSH and LQKENI. The V end was cut by 4 bases, the J end by 5 bases, with 13 bases between. In DNA, the CDR3 is TGTGCCAGCTCACTCGGGCCTGCGAAAGATACGCAGTATTTT. Its protein is CASSLGPAKDTQYF. The entire variable domain, with the rest obtained from reference TRBV18 and TRBJ2-3, is as follows: NAGVMQNPRHLVRRRGQEARLRCSPMKGHSHVYWYRQLPEEGLKFMVYLQKENIIDESGMPKERFSAEFPKEGPSILRIQQVVRGDSAAYFCASSLGPAKDTQYFGPGTRLTVL.

The chain has TRBV5-1 and TRBJ2-7, with 13 bases lining up with TRBD2. CDR1 is SGHRS, CDR2 YFSETQ, per germline. V was clipped by 4 bases and J by 1 base; unmatched bases: 5. This CDR3 is built from 16 residues. This CDR3 reads CASSLGTSGTSYEQYF. The CDR3 DNA is TGCGCCAGCAGCCTAGGGACTAGCGGGACATCCTACGAGCAGTACTTC.

This rearrangement joins TRBV11-2 to TRBJ1-2, with 7 bases matching TRBD1. This CDR3 is 14 amino acids long. V dropped 5 bases and J dropped 4; count of bases not matched to a gene: 7. The germline V gene encodes CDR1 SGHAT and CDR2 FQNNGV. CDR3 DNA: TGTGCCAGCAGCACCCACAGGGGCTCCTATGGCTACACCTTC. Protein sequence: CASSTHRGSYGYTF.

This chain uses TRBV5-1 with TRBJ2-3; TRBD1 matches 7 bases. J lost 6 bases, V lost 0 bases, and 7 bases had no gene match. The germline V gene has CDR1 SGHRS and CDR2 YFSETQ. The CDR3 is 15 residues long. This CDR3 reads CASSLGQGRQDTQYF. The CDR3 bases are TGCGCCAGCAGCTTGGGACAGGGAAGGCAGGATACGCAGTATTTT.

The rearrangement joins TRBV5-1 to TRBJ2-7; 9 bases line up with TRBD1. The germline gives CDR1 SGHRS, CDR2 YFSETQ. Losses at the gene ends were 6 bases for V and 6 bases for J; bases not matched to a gene: 10. This CDR3 comprises 14 residues. The CDR3 loop reads CASTWGQGRFEQYF. CDR3 sequence (DNA): TGCGCCAGCACCTGGGGACAGGGTAGGTTCGAGCAGTACTTC.

Concerning this clone itself: Other DNA sequences in the same sample also yield this CDR3. This chain connects TRBV6-5 to TRBJ2-7; 9 bases align to TRBD2. Germline V gene lookup returns CDR1 MNHEY and CDR2 SVGAGI. The CDR3 is made up of 15 amino acids. The ends lost 0 bases at V and 2 bases at J; junction bases unmatched: 2. CDR3 sequence reads: CASSYSSSGTYEQYF. The CDR3 region has the DNA TGTGCCAGCAGTTACTCTTCTAGCGGGACCTACGAGCAGTACTTC.